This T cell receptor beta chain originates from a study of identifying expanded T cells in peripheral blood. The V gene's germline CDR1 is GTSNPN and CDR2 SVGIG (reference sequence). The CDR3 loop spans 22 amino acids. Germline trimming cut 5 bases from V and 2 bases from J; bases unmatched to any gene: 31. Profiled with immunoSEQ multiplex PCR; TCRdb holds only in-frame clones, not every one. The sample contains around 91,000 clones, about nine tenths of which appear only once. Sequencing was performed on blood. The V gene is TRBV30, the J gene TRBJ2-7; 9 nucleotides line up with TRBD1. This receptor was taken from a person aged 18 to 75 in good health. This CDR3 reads CAWQRRWPWARWPGTGPYEQYF. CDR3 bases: TGTGCCTGGCAGAGAAGGTGGCCGTGGGCTAGGTGGCCCGGGACAGGGCCCTACGAGCAGTACTTC.